This T cell receptor (beta chain) was observed in a study of T-cell reconstitution after alpha-beta-depleted transplantation in children. For TCRbeta, the library was prepared with unique molecular identifiers. MiXCR, run by TCRdb on the PCR reads, gives a single entry per CDR3 protein. The sample has about 610,000 distinct CDR3 sequences; about 10% are singletons. The ends were cut back, 4 bases at V and 4 bases at J, with 11 bases in the middle. The CDR3 has 13 residues. From germline, CDR1 is MNHEY and CDR2 SMNVEV (reference sequence). The chain recombines TRBV27 with TRBJ2-7, with a tentative D call TRBD2 (6 bases). The receptor's source is a human donor who donated a stem cell graft to a child with acute myeloid leukemia. The sample in question was PBMCs from the stem cell graft donor, obtained from the stem cell graft. The CDR3: CASSWRERYEQYF. The CDR3 DNA is TGTGCCAGCAGTTGGAGGGAGCGATACGAGCAGTACTTC.